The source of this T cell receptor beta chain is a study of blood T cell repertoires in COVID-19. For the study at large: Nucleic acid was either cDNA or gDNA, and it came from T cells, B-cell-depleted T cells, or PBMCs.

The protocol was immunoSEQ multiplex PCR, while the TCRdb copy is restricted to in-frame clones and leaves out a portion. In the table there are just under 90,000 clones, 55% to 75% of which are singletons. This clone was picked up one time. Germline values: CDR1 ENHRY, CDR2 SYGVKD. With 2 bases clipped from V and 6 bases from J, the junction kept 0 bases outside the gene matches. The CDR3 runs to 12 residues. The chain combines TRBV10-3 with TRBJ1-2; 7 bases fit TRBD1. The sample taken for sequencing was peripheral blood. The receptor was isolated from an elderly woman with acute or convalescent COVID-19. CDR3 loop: CAISETGDGYTF. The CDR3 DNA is TGTGCCATCAGTGAGACAGGGGATGGCTACACCTTC.